This T cell receptor (beta chain) is drawn from a study of control samples from healthy donors and cancer patients. The table came from immunoSEQ multiplex PCR; TCRdb's copy has only in-frame clones and leaves some out. The sample includes tens of thousands of clones, roughly nine tenths seen only once; the top ten take less than 6%. The CDR3 runs 16 residues. From germline, CDR1 is MGHDK and CDR2 SYGVNS. The V end lost 5 bases, the J end lost 1 base, and 16 bases lay between the germline ends. The receptor comes from a man aged 50-60 years in good health. The chain joins TRBV25-1 to TRBJ2-3; unclear D gene. What was sequenced was blood. CDR3: CASSPCERVGTDTQYF. DNA for the CDR3: TGTGCCAGCAGTCCCTGCGAAAGGGTGGGCACAGATACGCAGTATTTT.